The 9 T cell receptor beta chains in this list originate from one sample, sequenced in a study of blood T cells in healthy people across ages. PCR was performed a second time for about 7 to 12 cycles using a sample-barcoded 5' primer and a J-beta primer mix. Using its own MiXCR run on the 5' RACE reads, TCRdb lists one record per CDR3 protein. The profile shows approximately 490,000 distinct CDR3 sequences, approximately 25% of them singletons. The same sample was also studied in work on T cells of mothers and their children.

Material: blood. Every receptor here comes from a boy under 18 in good health.

This clonotype has just one count. The V gene is TRBV12-3 or TRBV12-4, the J gene TRBJ1-1; no clear D gene. There are 15 residues in the CDR3. With 0 bases removed from V and 3 bases from J, the gap between germline ends came to 11 bases. The CDR3 protein is CASSLADISYTEAFF. DNA of the CDR3: TGTGCCAGCAGTTTAGCCGACATTAGTTACACTGAAGCTTTCTTT.

The chain carries TRBV7-6 and TRBJ2-5; a possible D gene is TRBD1 (5 bases). This CDR3 spans 16 amino acids. V lost 1 base and J lost 5, with 17 bases in between. Germline loops: CDR1 SGHVS, CDR2 FNYEAQ. CDR3 coding DNA: TGTGCCAGCAGCTTAGAAGGGGCAAGGCTCTTCGAGACCCAGTACTTC. Its translation is CASSLEGARLFETQYF.

The genes are TRBV4-3 and TRBJ1-6, with D unclear. The germline V gene encodes CDR1 LGHNA and CDR2 YSLEER. The CDR3 contains 18 residues. The ends were cut back, 0 bases at V and 6 bases at J, with 18 bases in the middle. The CDR3 DNA reads as TGCGCCAGCAGCCAAGATCGAGGACGTGGGTATGGTAATTCACCCCTCCACTTT. Protein: CASSQDRGRGYGNSPLHF.

This chain joins TRBV6-6 and TRBJ2-7, with no clear D. Trimming removed 9 bases from V and 1 base from J, with 10 bases in between. The CDR3 spans 12 residues. CDR1 and CDR2 (germline): MNHNY, SVGAGI (reference sequence). The chain's CDR3 is CASSTWSYEQYF. As DNA, the CDR3 is TGTGCCAGTAGTACATGGTCCTACGAGCAGTACTTC.

As regards this clonotype: It is likely a read error, because the conserved phenylalanine at the end of the CDR3 is missing. V and J are TRBV28 and TRBJ1-4; possibly TRBD1 for D (5 bases). The V gene's germline CDR1 is MDHEN and CDR2 SYDVKM. This CDR3 has 16 amino acids. The germline V and J ends were trimmed by 4 bases and 8 bases, with 20 bases remaining between them. DNA of the CDR3: TGTGCCAGCAGTTCCCTGGTTGGGGCCGAGGGGGAAAAACTGTTTCTT. This encodes CASSSLVGAEGEKLFL.

In its sample, this clonotype was seen a few times. This rearrangement joins TRBV20-1 to TRBJ1-2; the D is unclear. The length of the CDR3 is 13 residues. Germline V lookup: CDR1 DFQATT, CDR2 SNEGSKA (reference sequence). V lost 6 bases to trimming and J lost 2 bases, with 13 bases between them. CDR3 region: CSASYGQNYGYTF. For the CDR3, the DNA is TGCAGTGCCAGCTATGGGCAGAACTATGGCTACACCTTC.

This clonotype appeared a few times. This chain links TRBV20-1 with TRBJ1-5; possible D gene TRBD1, 6 bases. Germline V CDR1 and CDR2: DFQATT, SNEGSKA (reference sequence). The CDR3 loop spans 15 amino acids. The V gene lost 0 bases and the J gene lost 6 bases, with 15 bases spanning the gap. The CDR3 protein is CSARDLQGTGQPQHF. CDR3 nucleotide sequence: TGCAGTGCTAGAGATTTACAGGGTACGGGTCAGCCCCAGCATTTT.

This clonotype is medium-sized (0.01 to 0.1%) by share. The chain is built from TRBV4-3 and TRBJ2-7; D unresolved. The CDR3 loop spans 15 amino acids. Per the germline V gene, CDR1 is LGHNA and CDR2 is YSLEER. Trimming took off 1 base at V and 5 bases at J, with 15 bases between the two ends. CDR3 amino acids: CASSQGAGLMDEQYF. The CDR3 bases are TGCGCCAGCAGCCAAGGGGCAGGATTGATGGACGAGCAGTACTTC.

This clonotype was counted between two and nine times. CDR3 residues: CASAGIMVKNIQYF. As DNA, the CDR3 is TGTGCCAGCGCAGGGATAATGGTCAAAAACATTCAGTACTTC. The chain recombines TRBV6-1 with TRBJ2-4; D might be TRBD1 (5 bases). The CDR3 runs to 14 residues. Looked up from germline, CDR1 is MNHNS and CDR2 is SASEGT. V lost 8 bases to trimming and J lost 3 bases, with 14 bases between them.